Listed below are T cell receptor beta chains from one sample, sequenced in a study of T cell responses to AZD1222 COVID-19 vaccine. Data came from immunoSEQ multiplex PCR; TCRdb stores just in-frame clones and leaves some out. The sample shows about 150,000 clones, more than 75% of them seen only once. Material: peripheral blood, obtained 28 days after the second AZD1222 dose. These receptors originate from an adult who received the AZD1222 COVID-19 vaccine. The CDR3 runs from the conserved cysteine through the conserved F or W. A D gene is named only where the DNA matches it firmly. A clone size is listed for some rows: how often the clone was seen (once, few, many), or a class if it is expanded.

TRBV29-1	TRBJ2-7	-	11	-	CSAEGISEQYF	TGCAGCGCCGAAGGGATCTCCGAGCAGTACTTC
TRBV28	TRBJ2-7	TRBD2	15	few	CASTSGLAGKREQYF	TGTGCCAGCACCTCAGGACTAGCGGGAAAACGCGAGCAGTACTTC
TRBV14	TRBJ2-7	-	16	-	CASSQDGIGAPNEQYF	TGTGCCAGCAGCCAAGACGGTATAGGGGCTCCTAACGAGCAGTACTTC
TRBV5-1	TRBJ1-2	TRBD1	16	-	CASSLSGTGSFHGYTF	TGCGCCAGCAGCTTGTCAGGGACAGGGTCATTCCATGGCTACACCTTC
TRBV5-1	TRBJ1-2	-	14	once	CASKMEGSYYGYTF	TGCGCCAGCAAAATGGAAGGTTCTTACTATGGCTACACCTTC
TRBV28	TRBJ1-5	-	15	-	CASSGGQAYNQPQHF	TGTGCCAGCAGTGGGGGGCAGGCCTACAATCAGCCCCAGCATTTT
TRBV25-1	TRBJ1-3	-	13	-	CATRLSSGNTIYF	TGTGCCACGAGGTTAAGCTCTGGAAACACCATATATTTT
TRBV5-8	TRBJ1-2	-	14	-	CASSANTDSPGYTF	TGTGCCAGCAGCGCGAACACGGACAGCCCTGGCTACACCTTC
TRBV19	TRBJ1-1	-	22	-	CASSFSREGGLVGGLTNTEAFF	TGTGCCAGTAGTTTCTCCAGGGAAGGGGGTTTGGTTGGTGGGTTAACGAACACTGAAGCTTTCTTT
TRBV7-8	TRBJ2-3	-	16	-	CASSLLGGVSTDTQYF	TGTGCCAGCAGCTTACTGGGGGGAGTTAGCACAGATACGCAGTATTTT
TRBV7-2	TRBJ2-7	-	15	-	CASSTRVGPSYEQYF	TGTGCCAGCAGCACCCGGGTGGGGCCCTCCTACGAGCAGTACTTC
TRBV6-5	TRBJ2-3	-	12	-	CASNLGADTQYF	TGTGCCAGCAATCTTGGGGCAGATACGCAGTATTTT
TRBV4-2	TRBJ2-3	TRBD2	16	-	CASSQEEGLAGYTQYF	TGTGCCAGCAGCCAAGAGGAAGGACTAGCGGGTTATACGCAGTATTTT
TRBV4-1	TRBJ2-1	TRBD2	17	once	CASSQGIGGGLYNEQFF	TGCGCCAGCAGCCAAGGGATCGGGGGAGGGCTCTACAATGAGCAGTTCTTC
TRBV3-1/TRBV3-2	TRBJ1-1	-	13	-	CASSRWSDTEAFF	TGTGCCAGCAGCCGATGGAGTGACACTGAAGCTTTCTTT
TRBV10-3	TRBJ1-2	TRBD1	17	-	CAISNSDRGQSRYGYTF	TGTGCCATCAGTAACTCGGACAGGGGGCAATCAAGGTATGGCTACACCTTC
TRBV6-5	TRBJ1-2	-	13	-	CASSLGWDRGYTF	TGTGCCAGCAGTCTGGGCTGGGATCGAGGCTACACCTTC
TRBV20-1	TRBJ2-5	-	11	once	CSARVGETQYF	TGCAGTGCTAGAGTGGGAGAGACCCAGTACTTC
TRBV5-6	TRBJ2-7	TRBD2	19	few	CASSSQLGREGPRRYEQYF	TGTGCCAGCAGCTCTCAACTAGGGCGGGAGGGCCCCCGGAGGTACGAGCAGTACTTC
TRBV6-2/TRBV6-3	TRBJ1-2	TRBD1	17	-	CASSYEPGQAINYGYTF	TGTGCCAGCAGTTACGAGCCGGGACAGGCGATTAACTATGGCTACACCTTC
TRBV3-1/TRBV3-2	TRBJ2-7	-	14	once	CASSQLAPSYEQYF	TGTGCCAGCAGCCAACTAGCACCTTCGTACGAGCAGTACTTC
TRBV6-6	TRBJ2-1	-	15	-	CASSLSGDLGNEQFF	TGTGCCAGCAGTTTGTCGGGGGATCTAGGAAATGAGCAGTTCTTC
TRBV27	TRBJ2-7	TRBD2	14	-	CASSFSSGTYEQYF	TGTGCCAGCAGTTTCTCTAGCGGTACCTACGAGCAGTACTTC
TRBV7-2	TRBJ2-3	TRBD2	16	-	CASSLPRGGAVDTQYF	TGTGCCAGCAGCTTACCGCGCGGGGGGGCGGTTGATACGCAGTATTTT
TRBV5-6	TRBJ2-1	-	14	once	CASSFLGGDNEQFF	TGTGCCAGCAGCTTCTTAGGAGGGGACAATGAGCAGTTCTTC
TRBV30	TRBJ2-2	TRBD1	13	-	CAWSVSGQGQLFF	TGTGCCTGGAGTGTTTCGGGACAGGGTCAGCTGTTTTTT
TRBV6-2/TRBV6-3	TRBJ2-5	TRBD2	14	-	CASSLTSGQETQYF	TGTGCCAGCAGTTTGACTAGCGGGCAAGAGACCCAGTACTTC
TRBV6-5	TRBJ2-1	-	15	-	CASSYPSGTNNEQFF	TGTGCCAGCAGTTACCCCAGTGGGACGAACAATGAGCAGTTCTTC
TRBV12-3/TRBV12-4	TRBJ2-1	-	13	-	CASTDGIYNEQFF	TGTGCCAGCACTGATGGGATTTACAATGAGCAGTTCTTC
TRBV5-1	TRBJ1-3	TRBD1	15	-	CASSNLGQGRNTIYF	TGCGCCAGCAGCAACCTAGGACAGGGTCGAAACACCATATATTTT
TRBV28	TRBJ1-5	TRBD1	15	few	CASTAAQGVNQPQHF	TGTGCCAGCACTGCCGCACAGGGGGTCAATCAGCCCCAGCATTTT
TRBV2	TRBJ1-6	TRBD1	15	-	CASLMTGVTNSPLHF	TGTGCCAGCTTAATGACAGGGGTAACTAATTCACCCCTCCACTTT
TRBV28	TRBJ2-2	TRBD1	16	-	CASSDPGQGNTGELFF	TGTGCCAGCAGTGATCCGGGACAGGGAAACACCGGGGAGCTGTTTTTT
TRBV18	TRBJ2-1	-	17	-	CASSAGRGAFPNHEQFF	TGTGCCAGCTCAGCCGGACGGGGGGCCTTCCCTAATCATGAGCAGTTCTTC
TRBV10-3	TRBJ1-1	-	15	-	CAISESMVMGTEAFF	TGTGCCATCAGTGAGTCTATGGTAATGGGCACTGAAGCTTTCTTT
TRBV28	TRBJ1-4	-	11	-	CASSRDEKLFF	TGTGCCAGCAGTAGGGATGAAAAACTGTTTTTT
TRBV30	TRBJ1-1	TRBD1	15	-	CAWSVRGQGNTEAFF	TGTGCCTGGAGTGTACGGGGACAGGGGAACACTGAAGCTTTCTTT
TRBV4-3	TRBJ2-3	TRBD2	16	-	CASSILAGGGTDTQYF	TGCGCCAGCAGCATATTAGCGGGAGGGGGCACAGATACGCAGTATTTT
TRBV7-3	TRBJ1-2	TRBD1	12	-	CASKDRNYGYTF	TGTGCCAGCAAGGACAGGAACTATGGCTACACCTTC
TRBV27	TRBJ2-6	-	19	-	CASSFSLWGGLSGANVLTF	TGTGCCAGCAGTTTCTCCCTATGGGGCGGTCTCTCTGGGGCCAACGTCCTGACTTTC
TRBV11-2	TRBJ2-1	-	12	once	CASSLGGTEQFF	TGTGCCAGCAGCTTAGGGGGGACCGAGCAGTTCTTC
TRBV15	TRBJ2-3	TRBD1	16	-	CATSRGPRQGQDTQYF	TGTGCCACCAGCAGAGGCCCCCGACAGGGACAAGATACGCAGTATTTT
TRBV7-2	TRBJ2-5	-	15	once	CASSSDHPSKETQYF	TGTGCCAGCAGCTCCGACCACCCATCCAAAGAGACCCAGTACTTC
TRBV12-5	TRBJ2-1	-	15	-	CASGLGGATYNEQFF	TGTGCTAGTGGTTTGGGCGGGGCAACTTACAATGAGCAGTTCTTC
TRBV5-1	TRBJ2-7	-	14	few	CASSLLSHAYEQYF	TGCGCCAGCAGCTTGTTGTCCCATGCCTACGAGCAGTACTTC
TRBV28	TRBJ1-1	-	14	-	CASTSLGRNTEAFF	TGTGCCAGCACTTCCCTAGGGAGGAACACTGAAGCTTTCTTT
TRBV28	TRBJ1-6	TRBD1	16	-	CASRGGTGGYNSPLHF	TGTGCCAGCCGGGGTGGGACAGGAGGCTATAATTCACCCCTCCACTTT